These 3 T cell receptor beta chains were sequenced from one sample in a study of shared clonotypes between healthy human individuals (dated by TCRdb to the early 2020s). Library construction relied on the immunoSEQ multiplex PCR assay. TCRdb stores this immuneACCESS table with in-frame sequences only. Part of the clones is absent; in the studies checked, under half of the shortfall reflects unresolved V genes, and no reason is known for the rest. Across this sample there are hundreds of thousands of clones, with 90% to 97% seen only once. About 0.054% of the sample rests with the top ten. The material sequenced was naive CD4+ T cells sorted from blood. Reading the label with the study, this specimen's cell subset or site is: CD45RA+ positively selected. These receptors were obtained from a woman in her 30s in good health.

The chain employs TRBV28 and TRBJ2-2, with TRBD2 as a possible D gene (5 bases). This CDR3 has 15 residues. Germline-derived CDR1 and CDR2 are MDHEN and SYDVKM. V was trimmed by 5 bases and J by 0 bases, leaving 10 bases between them. This CDR3 is CASSTGSSNTGELFF. The CDR3, as DNA: TGTGCCAGCAGTACTGGGAGCTCGAACACCGGGGAGCTGTTTTTT.

This chain links TRBV7-9 with TRBJ2-2; D is uncertain. Germline V gene data show CDR1 as SEHNR and CDR2 as FQNEAQ (reference sequence). This CDR3 has 14 residues. Trimming stripped 4 bases from V and 5 bases from J, with 11 bases between. This CDR3 reads CASSSEAHTGELFF. The DNA of the CDR3 is TGTGCCAGCAGCTCAGAAGCTCATACCGGGGAGCTGTTTTTT.

This clone has a single count. V usage is TRBV28 and J usage is TRBJ2-1; D is perhaps TRBD1 or TRBD2 (6 bases each). CDR3 length equals 16 residues. In germline, CDR1 is MDHEN, CDR2 SYDVKM. V lost 5 bases and J lost 4, with 18 bases in between. CDR3 protein: CASSPAAGHRYNEQFF. The CDR3 DNA is TGTGCCAGCAGTCCCGCCGCGGGACATAGATACAATGAGCAGTTCTTC.